This T cell receptor beta chain was captured by sequencing in a study of shared clonotypes between healthy human individuals. Over several immunoSEQ plates, each subset's genomic DNA was distributed in even portions. Assay: immunoSEQ multiplex PCR; the TCRdb copy retains only in-frame clones and omits some. In the table there are about 820,000 clones, 92% of which are singletons. The junction had 22 bases not matched to a gene; V was cut back by 3 bases and J by 0 bases. The germline V gene encodes CDR1 SNHLY and CDR2 FYNNEI. This CDR3 is 23 amino acids long. Terminally differentiated effector memory CD45RA+ cells were excluded by CCR7 positive selection of CD45RO-negative cells.

The chain employs TRBV2 and TRBJ2-7, with 14 nucleotides matching TRBD2. The specimen was naive CD8+ T cells sorted from blood. This receptor was taken from a man aged 25-45 years in good health. The CDR3 loop is CASSDTGETGTSGRGPYSYEQYF. The CDR3 DNA follows: TGTGCCAGCAGTGATACAGGGGAAACCGGGACTAGCGGGAGAGGACCCTACTCCTACGAGCAGTACTTC.